This T cell receptor (beta chain) was profiled in a study of cytomegalovirus exposure and HLA in healthy donors. Concerning this clone: The antigen remains undetermined.

General study findings and limits: Most TCR sequences were seen very rarely across donors, but some public TCRs occurred in many. Per a prior analysis, the majority of TCR beta V segments were productive roughly 87% or roughly 30% of the time. The study put roughly 160 TCR beta chains on its list as cytomegalovirus-associated.

This cohort consisted of healthy bone marrow donors. Primers for the PCR totalled 60 Vbeta and 13 Jbeta. The assay was immunoSEQ multiplex PCR, and TCRdb's table has in-frame clones only and misses some. Here the sample spans about 73,000 clones, roughly 71% being singletons. The sample comprised PBMCs. The sequence was collected from a man aged 70 or older in good health and CMV-seronegative.

The CDR3 is CASSVGGEQYF. DNA of the CDR3: TGTGCCAGCAGTGTCGGCGGCGAGCAGTACTTC. This chain links TRBV27 with TRBJ2-7; D is unclear. The CDR3 has 11 residues. Germline-derived CDR1 and CDR2 are MNHEY and SMNVEV (reference sequence). V was cut by 5 bases and J by 6 bases, with 8 bases left in between.